This entry concerns a single T cell receptor beta chain. What it binds is not known. The junction differs from germline at one of its ends, possibly a read error. Germline values: CDR1 SSHAT, CDR2 FNYEAQ (reference sequence). The CDR3 is 15 amino acids. This specimen comes from a study of immune evolution from preneoplasia to lung adenocarcinoma. Whole-study findings and limits: Normal lung had the highest top T cell clone frequencies. Later-stage lesions seemingly showed higher T cell density and diversity than normal lung.

Patients had resection in Japan or China between the mid-2010s and the late 2010s. Histologic diagnosis was independently verified by two lung pathologists. Sequenced by immunoSEQ multiplex PCR; TCRdb stores in-frame clones only, minus some. Of about 6,300 clones in the sample, 65% to 80% were seen once. This clonotype was sampled from an older donor with lung adenocarcinoma. The chain carries TRBV7-7 and TRBJ1-5; unclear D gene. Sequenced sample: FFPE adjacent normal lung tissue. CDR3 bases: TGTGCTAGCAGCTTATATCGGCAAATAAATCAGCCCCAGCATTTT. As protein: CASSLYRQINQPQHF.